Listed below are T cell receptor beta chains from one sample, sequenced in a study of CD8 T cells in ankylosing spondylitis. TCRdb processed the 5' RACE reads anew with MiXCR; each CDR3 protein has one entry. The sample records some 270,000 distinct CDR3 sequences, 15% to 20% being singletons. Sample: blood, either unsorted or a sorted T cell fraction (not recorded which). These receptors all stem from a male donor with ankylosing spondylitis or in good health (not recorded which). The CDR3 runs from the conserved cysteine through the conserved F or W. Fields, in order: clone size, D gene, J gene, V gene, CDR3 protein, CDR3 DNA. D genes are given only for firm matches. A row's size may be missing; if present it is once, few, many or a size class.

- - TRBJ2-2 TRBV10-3 CAMGPGLNTGELFF TGTGCCATGGGCCCCGGACTCAACACCGGGGAGCTGTTTTTT
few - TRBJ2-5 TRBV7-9 CASSLGTPPSQETQYF TGTGCCAGCAGCTTAGGGACTCCACCCTCCCAAGAGACCCAGTACTTC
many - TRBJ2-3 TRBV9 CASSVDGRVTDTQYF TGTGCCAGCAGCGTAGACGGGAGAGTCACAGATACGCAGTATTTT
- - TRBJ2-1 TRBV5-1 CASSLVRGTHNEQFF TGCGCCAGCAGCTTGGTACGCGGAACCCACAATGAGCAGTTCTTC
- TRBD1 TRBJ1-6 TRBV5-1 CASSSTGGAGNLPLHF TGCGCCAGCAGCTCCACAGGGGGCGCCGGGAATTTACCCCTCCACTTT
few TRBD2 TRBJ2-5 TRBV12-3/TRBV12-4 CASSQLAGGGETQYF TGTGCCAGCAGTCAGCTAGCGGGAGGGGGAGAGACCCAGTACTTC
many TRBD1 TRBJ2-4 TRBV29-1 CSVPQGPDIYF TGCAGCGTTCCACAGGGGCCCGACATATACTTC
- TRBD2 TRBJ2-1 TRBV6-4 CASSRTSGRDNEQFF TGTGCCAGCAGCCGCACTAGCGGGAGGGATAATGAGCAGTTCTTC
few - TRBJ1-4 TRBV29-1 CSVTTGAATNEKLFF TGCAGCGTTACTACAGGAGCTGCAACTAATGAAAAACTGTTTTTT
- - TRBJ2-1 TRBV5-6 CASSFLAGTNEQFF TGTGCCAGCAGCTTTTTGGCGGGAACGAATGAGCAGTTCTTC
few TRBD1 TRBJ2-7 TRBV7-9 CASSFHRDRGSYEQYF TGTGCCAGCAGCTTCCACCGGGACAGAGGATCCTACGAGCAGTACTTC
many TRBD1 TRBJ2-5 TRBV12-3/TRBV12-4 CASSLPGTVYQETQYF TGTGCCAGCAGTTTACCCGGGACAGTGTACCAAGAGACCCAGTACTTC
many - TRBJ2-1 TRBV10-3 CAISEVQGTYNEQFF TGTGCCATCAGTGAGGTACAGGGTACCTACAATGAGCAGTTCTTC
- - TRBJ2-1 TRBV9 CASSVVMGQMNEQFF TGTGCCAGCAGCGTAGTGATGGGACAAATGAATGAGCAGTTCTTC
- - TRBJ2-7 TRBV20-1 CSANDVGSYEQYF TGCAGTGCTAACGATGTTGGCTCCTACGAGCAGTACTTC
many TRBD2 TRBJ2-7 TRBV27 CASTSGRAQYF TGTGCCAGCACCTCCGGGAGGGCTCAGTACTTC
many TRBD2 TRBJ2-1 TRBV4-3 CASSQDRAGGNNEQFF TGCGCCAGCAGCCAAGATCGGGCGGGAGGGAACAATGAGCAGTTCTTC
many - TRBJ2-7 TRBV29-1 CSVTGSYEQYF TGCAGCGTCACGGGGTCCTACGAGCAGTACTTC
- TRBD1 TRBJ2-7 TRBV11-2 CASSSKTGGQLLYEQYF TGTGCCAGCAGCTCCAAGACAGGGGGTCAACTCTTGTACGAGCAGTACTTC
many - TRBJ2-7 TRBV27 CASSLFPGLEQYF TGTGCCAGCAGTTTATTCCCGGGGCTGGAGCAGTACTTC
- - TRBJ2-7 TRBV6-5 CASSYVYGGEQYF TGTGCCAGCAGTTACGTTTACGGGGGAGAGCAGTACTTC
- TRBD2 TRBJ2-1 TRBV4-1 CASSHSLPSGVYNEQFF TGCGCCAGCAGCCACTCCCTCCCTAGCGGAGTATACAATGAGCAGTTCTTC
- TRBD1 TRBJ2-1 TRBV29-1 CSVTGGSVNEQFF TGCAGCGTAACAGGGGGTTCGGTCAATGAGCAGTTCTTC
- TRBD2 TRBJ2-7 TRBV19 CASSITSASSYEQYF TGTGCCAGTAGTATCACTAGCGCAAGCTCCTACGAGCAGTACTTC